The entry below gives a single TCR beta chain sequence along with its context. Its antigen is still unknown. This record comes from a study of persistence of HIV-infected CD4 T cells. Overall study results and limits: Within sorted populations, more oligoclonal TCRs accompanied more oligoclonal proviruses. Degenerate expanded CDR3beta sequences were enriched among CMV- and Gag-responding cells.

Overlapping HIV-1 Gag 15-mer peptides at 0.8 to 1 ug per peptide per mL were used. Sorted nonresponding memory CD4+ T cells were CD40L-negative, CD69-negative, CD45RO-high. This was the immunoSEQ version 4 assay in survey mode. TCRdb's copy holds only in-frame clones and misses some; the assay was immunoSEQ multiplex PCR. Of roughly 32,000 clones listed, 82% were seen once; the top ten hold about 18%. This TCR derives from an adult woman with HIV who was CMV-seropositive. This sample comprised CD4+ T cells sorted from PBMCs after 18-hour stimulation, obtained from a patient who received antiretroviral therapy.

This CDR3 reads CASSRRQGGSGELFF. CDR3 sequence (DNA): TGTGCCAGCAGTCGCCGACAGGGTGGGTCCGGGGAGCTGTTTTTT. The chain links TRBV6-2 or TRBV6-3 to TRBJ2-2, with TRBD1 identical over 7 bases. CDR1 is MNHEY, CDR2 SVGEGT, per germline. The trim removed 5 bases at V and 6 bases at J, leaving 9 bases unmatched. The CDR3 runs 15 residues.